The subject of this entry is one TCR beta chain. These data come from a study of blood T cell repertoires in COVID-19. The protocol was immunoSEQ multiplex PCR, while the TCRdb copy is restricted to in-frame clones and leaves out a portion. The repertoire holds a few hundred thousand clones, with about four fifths as singletons. This CDR3 has 17 amino acids. The V gene end was trimmed by 1 base and the J gene end by 5 bases; junction bases not matched to a gene: 10. The germline V gene has CDR1 SGHKS and CDR2 YYEKEE (reference sequence). Sequenced input: peripheral blood. The TCR was taken from a woman under 30 with acute or convalescent COVID-19. J is TRBJ1-1 and V is TRBV5-5; 11 bases map to TRBD1. The CDR3 sequence is CASSLFSGQGGLTEAFF. The CDR3 DNA reads TGTGCCAGCAGCTTGTTTTCGGGACAGGGGGGTTTGACTGAAGCTTTCTTT.